The 3 T cell receptor beta chains below all came from one sample that was sequenced in a study of T cell repertoires in cytomegalovirus infection. TCRdb passed the reads through MiXCR, listing each CDR3 protein once. The data contain hundreds of thousands of distinct CDR3 sequences, 20% to 30% of them singletons. Material for sequencing was CD8+ T cells from PBMCs. The receptors come from a human donor in good health (CMV status not recorded). Some clones in this sample may be carry-over from other donors' samples.

There are many counts of this clonotype. The rearrangement joins TRBV7-8 to TRBJ2-1; no reliable D call. The CDR3 is made up of 12 amino acids. Germline V CDR1 and CDR2: SGHVS, FQNEAQ. V shed 5 bases and J shed 12 bases, with 14 bases lying between them. The CDR3: CASSPRRVGQFF. The CDR3 bases are TGTGCCAGCAGCCCCCGAAGGGTGGGGCAGTTCTTC. Full variable domain (remainder filled in from reference TRBV7-8 and TRBJ2-1): GAGVSQSPRYKVAKRGQDVALRCDPISGHVSLFWYQQALGQGPEFLTYFQNEAQLDKSGLPSDRFFAERPEGSVSTLKIQRTQQEDSAVYLCASSPRRVGQFFGPGTRLTVL.

The CDR3 sequence: CASFTVERGSGNTIYF. The CDR3 DNA reads as TGTGCCAGCTTCACCGTAGAACGGGGCTCTGGAAACACCATATATTTT. The gene calls are TRBV18 and TRBJ1-3; D not resolved. CDR1 KGHSH and CDR2 LQKENI come from the germline V gene. The CDR3 is 16 residues long. V lost 7 bases and J 0 bases, leaving 16 bases between the germline ends.

Notes on this clonotype: One end of the junction fails to match germline, which may point to a read error. The rearrangement joins TRBV5-6 to TRBJ1-3, with a possible D match to TRBD1 (5 bases). Germline lookup yields CDR1 SGHDT and CDR2 YYEEEE. This CDR3 contains 16 residues. This CDR3 reads CASSLESDISGKTIYF. The CDR3 nucleotides are TGTGCCAGCAGCTTGGAATCGGACATCTCTGGAAAAACCATATATTTT. Using reference TRBV5-6 and TRBJ1-3 for the parts outside the CDR3, the full variable domain is DAGVTQSPTHLIKTRGQQVTLRCSPKSGHDTVSWYQQALGQGPQFIFQYYEEEERQRGNFPDRFSGHQFPNYSSELNVNALLLGDSALYLCASSLESDISGKTIYFGEGSWLTVV.